This T cell receptor (beta chain) was identified in a study of T cell responses to AZD1222 COVID-19 vaccine. Germline V gene lookup returns CDR1 DFQATT and CDR2 SNEGSKA (reference sequence). This CDR3 is built from 9 residues. V was cut by 7 bases and J by 7 bases, with 7 bases left in between. TCRdb keeps only in-frame clones here, not all; method: immunoSEQ multiplex PCR. The table shows some 120,000 clones, with around nine tenths occurring only once. The TCR originated in an adult who received the AZD1222 COVID-19 vaccine. The chain carries TRBV20-1 and TRBJ1-2, with unresolved D. The starting material was peripheral blood, obtained 28 days after the second AZD1222 dose. The CDR3 region has the DNA TGCAGTGTGATAGGTGGCTACACCTTC. Translating it yields CSVIGGYTF.